This TCR beta chain came from a study of cytomegalovirus exposure and HLA in healthy donors. With V trimmed by 6 bases and J by 4 bases, 14 bases remained unmatched. Germline CDR1 is SNHLY and CDR2 is FYNNEI. There are 17 residues in the CDR3. Vbeta (60) and Jbeta (13) primers were used in the PCR. Some clones are missing from TCRdb's copy, which holds only in-frame ones; the method was immunoSEQ multiplex PCR. The sample has about 130,000 clones; about 80% are singletons. The V and J genes are TRBV2 and TRBJ1-3, with 8 bases aligning to TRBD1. The specimen was PBMCs. The sequence derives from a human donor in good health. The chain's CDR3 is CASRPGGTGRLGNTIYF. The CDR3 bases are TGTGCCAGCAGACCTGGGGGGACAGGACGGTTAGGAAACACCATATATTTT.